This T cell receptor beta chain originates from a study of cytomegalovirus exposure and HLA in healthy donors. Study-wide results and caveats: In vitro checks showed that a few CMV-associated chains really do target CMV antigens.

It was with 60 Vbeta and 13 Jbeta primers that the PCR ran. This table comes from immunoSEQ multiplex PCR, and its TCRdb copy is limited to in-frame clones, with some not included. Of fewer than 120,000 clones in the sample, around 80% were seen once. For this clone: The antigen is undetermined.

V dropped 0 bases and J dropped 0 bases, with 14 bases sitting between them. This CDR3 is built from 17 residues. Germline loops: CDR1 SGHDN, CDR2 FVKESK. This chain connects TRBV14 to TRBJ2-5; D possibly corresponds to TRBD2 (7 bases). This TCR was recovered from a woman aged 55 to 70 in good health and CMV-seropositive. Sequencing was performed on PBMCs. CDR3 in amino acids: CASSQEGGTSYQETQYF. The CDR3 DNA sequence: TGTGCCAGCAGCCAAGAGGGGGGGACATCGTACCAAGAGACCCAGTACTTC.